A selection of T cell receptor beta chains follows, all from one sample in a study of blood T cell repertoires in COVID-19. Libraries were prepared by immunoSEQ multiplex PCR; TCRdb keeps only in-frame clonotypes and omits some of them. The sample has under 200,000 clones, approximately 80% seen once; the top ten hold around 13%. Sequenced material: PBMCs or T cells enriched from blood (not recorded which). Receptors originate from a woman aged 55-70 years who had recovered from COVID-19. Both conserved end residues are trimmed from each CDR3.

V gene: TRBV28
J gene: TRBJ1-1
CDR3 protein: ASSLFDQQGNTEAF

V gene: TRBV5-1
J gene: TRBJ2-2
CDR3 protein: ASGESVTANTGELF

V gene: TRBV10-3
J gene: TRBJ1-1
CDR3 protein: AISEPSTGRRAEAF

V gene: TRBV3-1/TRBV3-2
J gene: TRBJ2-3
CDR3 protein: ASSPTGTDTQY

V gene: TRBV5-8
J gene: TRBJ1-2
CDR3 protein: ASSLRPPGQYGYT

V gene: TRBV5-4
J gene: TRBJ2-5
CDR3 protein: ASSFGGEETQY

V gene: TRBV18
J gene: TRBJ1-1
CDR3 protein: ASSPQGQGAGTEAF

V gene: TRBV11-2
J gene: TRBJ2-7
CDR3 protein: ASSLDPPAGGTYEQY

V gene: TRBV2
J gene: TRBJ2-7
CDR3 protein: ASTGTSGVYEQY

V gene: TRBV11-2
J gene: TRBJ1-1
CDR3 protein: ASSFRGTEAF

V gene: TRBV6-5
J gene: TRBJ2-7
CDR3 protein: ASSYTGANSYEQY

V gene: TRBV6-5
J gene: TRBJ2-7
CDR3 protein: ASSSGGQPYEQY

V gene: TRBV5-1
J gene: TRBJ1-6
CDR3 protein: ASSSGTGAVNSPLH

V gene: TRBV7-8
J gene: TRBJ2-3
CDR3 protein: ASSSRETSGSTDTQY

V gene: TRBV5-1
J gene: TRBJ2-2
CDR3 protein: ASSLIVGAGELF

V gene: TRBV28
J gene: TRBJ2-7
CDR3 protein: ASSLTSGALGEQY

V gene: TRBV12-3/TRBV12-4
J gene: TRBJ1-2
CDR3 protein: ASIRDNAYGYT

V gene: TRBV7-9
J gene: TRBJ2-5
CDR3 protein: ASSRSSGFQETQY

V gene: TRBV28
J gene: TRBJ2-1
CDR3 protein: ASRFTGIPRGQF

V gene: TRBV10-3
J gene: TRBJ1-1
CDR3 protein: AISDPDRGGTEAF

V gene: TRBV29-1
J gene: TRBJ2-7
CDR3 protein: SASSGRAAEQY

V gene: TRBV5-1
J gene: TRBJ2-1
CDR3 protein: ASSPMDRNNEQF

V gene: TRBV5-1
J gene: TRBJ2-7
CDR3 protein: ASSLEQGAGYEQY

V gene: TRBV5-1
J gene: TRBJ1-2
CDR3 protein: ASSLALQGSGDGYT

V gene: TRBV30
J gene: TRBJ2-2
CDR3 protein: AWTFEGVGELF

V gene: TRBV2
J gene: TRBJ2-2
CDR3 protein: ASSDIGRAYTGELF

V gene: TRBV5-5
J gene: TRBJ1-4
CDR3 protein: ASTSTRGEGGEKLF

V gene: TRBV28
J gene: TRBJ1-1
CDR3 protein: ASISGTAKAF

V gene: TRBV5-1
J gene: TRBJ2-2
CDR3 protein: ASSFELSSGSPGELF

V gene: TRBV5-1
J gene: TRBJ2-7
CDR3 protein: ASSLDGTRQNYEQY

V gene: TRBV5-1
J gene: TRBJ2-7
CDR3 protein: ASSLETGALSSYEQY

V gene: TRBV11-1
J gene: TRBJ2-5
CDR3 protein: ASSLGSGQLQETQY